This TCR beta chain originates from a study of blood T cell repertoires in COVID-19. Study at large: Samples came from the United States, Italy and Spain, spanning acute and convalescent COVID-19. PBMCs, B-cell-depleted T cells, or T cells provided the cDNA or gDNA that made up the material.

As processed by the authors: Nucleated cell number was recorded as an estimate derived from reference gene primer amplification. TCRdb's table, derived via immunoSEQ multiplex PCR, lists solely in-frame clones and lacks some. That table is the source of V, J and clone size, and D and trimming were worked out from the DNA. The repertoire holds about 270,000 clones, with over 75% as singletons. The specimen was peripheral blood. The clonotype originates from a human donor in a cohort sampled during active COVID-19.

CDR3 nucleotides: TGTGCCAGCAGCATCGGGACAGGCGGAGGCGGGGAGCTGTTTTTT. This sequence encodes CASSIGTGGGGELFF. The rearrangement joins TRBV13 to TRBJ2-2; the match to TRBD1 covers 8 bases. Germline V gene lookup returns CDR1 PRHDT and CDR2 FYEKMQ (reference sequence). The CDR3 spans 15 residues. The V and J ends lost 5 bases and 7 bases, in that order; junction bases with no gene match: 9.